The 21 T cell receptor beta chains given below trace back to one sample, sequenced in a study of neoadjuvant anti-PD-1 for oral cavity cancer. Using immunoSEQ multiplex PCR, the repertoire was profiled, and TCRdb retains in-frame clones only, with some absent. The sample consists of fewer than 7,000 clones, just under 75% of them appearing once. Sequencing used PBMCs, obtained before nivolumab (anti-PD-1) treatment. The receptors originated from a person aged 40 to 85 with oral cavity squamous cell carcinoma.

The genes are TRBV6-6 and TRBJ2-3; D unclear. The germline gives CDR1 MNHNY, CDR2 SVGAGI (reference sequence). V lost 0 bases and J 5 bases, leaving 6 bases between the germline ends. The CDR3 contains 13 residues. CDR3 sequence (DNA): TGTGCCAGCAGTTACTCGACAAGAGATACGCAGTATTTT. Amino acid sequence: CASSYSTRDTQYF.

There are a few counts of this clone. The gene calls are TRBV19 and TRBJ2-7; tentatively, D is TRBD1 (5 bases). There are 12 residues in the CDR3. CDR1 is LNHDA, CDR2 SQIVND, per germline (reference sequence). With 6 bases removed from V and 0 bases from J, the gap between germline ends came to 6 bases. CDR3 sequence reads: CASRGVSYEQYF. In DNA, the CDR3 is TGTGCCAGTAGAGGGGTCTCCTACGAGCAGTACTTC.

The chain is built from TRBV11-1 and TRBJ1-1, with D tentatively TRBD1 (6 bases). Trimming removed 5 bases at V and 6 bases at J, with 19 bases between. In germline, CDR1 is SGHAT, CDR2 FQDESV (reference sequence). The CDR3 is 15 amino acids. The CDR3 spells CASSPPQGTGSEAFF. Written as DNA, the CDR3 is TGTGCCAGCAGCCCCCCACAGGGTACGGGTTCTGAAGCTTTCTTT.

The chain combines TRBV5-1 with TRBJ2-2; 8 bases match TRBD1. The CDR3 runs 15 residues. J was trimmed by 3 bases and V by 1 base; bases with no gene match: 2. CDR1 and CDR2 (germline): SGHRS, YFSETQ. The CDR3 nucleotides are TGCGCCAGCAGCTTGAACAGGGGGTACACCGGGGAGCTGTTTTTT. It encodes CASSLNRGYTGELFF.

This clone was detected only a few times. The V call is TRBV7-2, the J call TRBJ2-1, with 7 positions matching TRBD2. CDR1 SGHTA and CDR2 FQGNSA come from the germline V gene. V lost 0 bases, J lost 0 bases, and 8 bases stayed unmatched. This CDR3 comprises 18 residues. The CDR3 loop is CASSLARRGLGSYNEQFF. The CDR3 DNA reads TGTGCCAGCAGCTTAGCAAGAAGAGGACTAGGCTCCTACAATGAGCAGTTCTTC.

The chain is built from TRBV6-5 and TRBJ2-2; 7 bases match TRBD1. Germline loops: CDR1 MNHEY, CDR2 SVGAGI. CDR3 length equals 14 residues. V was pared by 8 bases and J by 8 bases, with 11 bases of the junction left unmatched. The CDR3 sequence is CASGFNRGIGELFF. DNA of the CDR3: TGTGCCAGCGGGTTTAACAGGGGAATTGGGGAGCTGTTTTTT.

This clone occurred once. CDR3 nucleotides: TGCGCCAGCAGCCCTAGCGGGGGGGCTACCGGGGAGCTGTTTTTT. It specifies CASSPSGGATGELFF. V and J are TRBV5-1 and TRBJ2-2; TRBD2 aligns across 12 bases. The germline V gene has CDR1 SGHRS and CDR2 YFSETQ. V shed 4 bases, J shed 5 bases, and the junction held 3 bases outside the gene matches. This CDR3 has 15 amino acids.

The chain recombines TRBV7-2 with TRBJ1-1, with 7 bases lining up with TRBD1. The CDR3 runs 13 residues. CDR1 and CDR2 from the germline V gene are SGHTA and FQGNSA. Unmatched junction bases numbered 2, after V lost 6 bases and J lost 1 base. CDR3 sequence (DNA): TGTGCCAGCAGACGGGACAGGAACACTGAAGCTTTCTTT. It codes for CASRRDRNTEAFF.

V usage is TRBV6-6 and J usage is TRBJ1-5, with D possibly TRBD1 on 5 matching bases. Germline CDR1 reads MNHNY; CDR2 reads SVGAGI (reference sequence). This CDR3 is 16 amino acids long. Trimming stripped 4 bases from V and 3 bases from J, with 16 bases between. CDR3 protein: CASSSFGGSDNQPQHF. CDR3 DNA: TGTGCCAGCAGTTCCTTCGGGGGTAGCGACAATCAGCCCCAGCATTTT.

V gene TRBV13 combines with J gene TRBJ2-7; 8 bases map to TRBD1. Germline CDR1 PRHDT, CDR2 FYEKMQ (reference sequence). The CDR3 is 14 residues long. The trim removed 3 bases at V and 2 bases at J, leaving 3 bases unmatched. The CDR3 coding sequence is TGTGCCAGCAGCTTTGGACAGGGTCCCTACGAGCAGTACTTC. Protein product: CASSFGQGPYEQYF.

The chain combines TRBV6-5 with TRBJ1-4; tentative D call: TRBD1 (5 bases). CDR1 is MNHEY and CDR2 is SVGAGI in the germline V gene. V was shortened by 0 bases and J by 8 bases, with 16 bases between the two germline ends. The CDR3 is 16 amino acids. CDR3 sequence reads: CASSYSAGAGSEKLFF. For the CDR3, the DNA is TGTGCCAGCAGTTACTCCGCCGGGGCAGGGAGCGAAAAACTGTTTTTT.

This chain connects TRBV29-1 to TRBJ1-2; D ambiguous. V lost 0 bases to trimming and J lost 2 bases, with 10 bases between them. CDR3 length: 14 amino acids. The germline V gene encodes CDR1 SQVTM and CDR2 ANQGSEA. The DNA for the CDR3 is TGCAGCGTTGAAGAGCAGACTTCCAACTATGGCTACACCTTC. It is translated as CSVEEQTSNYGYTF.

J is TRBJ2-5 and V is TRBV7-2; TRBD1 might be the D (5 bases). V was cut by 2 bases and J by 7 bases, with 17 bases left in between. The CDR3 runs 15 residues. The germline CDR1 and CDR2 sequences are SGHTA and FQGNSA. CDR3 sequence: CASSLTRDGSGTQYF. CDR3 in DNA: TGTGCCAGCAGCTTAACCAGGGATGGTTCGGGGACCCAGTACTTC.

The chain links TRBV10-3 to TRBJ1-1; D may be TRBD1 (5 bases). Germline V lookup: CDR1 ENHRY, CDR2 SYGVKD. V shed 11 bases and J shed 0 bases, with 13 bases lying between them. The CDR3 runs 13 residues. The CDR3 DNA sequence: TGTGCCTCACGACAGAGTTTGAACACTGAAGCTTTCTTT. Its protein is CASRQSLNTEAFF.

The CDR3 DNA reads TGTGCCAGCAGCTTAAATCGCGACAGATCGAACACCGGGGAGCTGTTTTTT. This sequence encodes CASSLNRDRSNTGELFF. V gene TRBV7-3 combines with J gene TRBJ2-2; weak D call: TRBD1 (5 bases). The CDR3 runs to 17 residues. Per germline, CDR1 SGHTA and CDR2 FQGTGA. V shed 1 base and J shed 0 bases, with 12 bases lying between them.

V is TRBV2 and J is TRBJ1-4; 9 bases line up with TRBD1. Looked up from germline, CDR1 is SNHLY and CDR2 is FYNNEI. The CDR3 runs 14 residues. With 6 bases clipped from V and 7 bases from J, the junction kept 6 bases outside the gene matches. CDR3 coding DNA: TGTGCCAGCAGAGTACAGGGGGCCGGTGAAAAACTGTTTTTT. Encoded protein: CASRVQGAGEKLFF.

This clone was picked up a small number of times. CDR3 in amino acids: CASSVTGQAENTIYF. In DNA, the CDR3 is TGTGCCAGCAGCGTTACGGGACAAGCTGAAAACACCATATATTTT. This rearrangement joins TRBV9 to TRBJ1-3; D possibly corresponds to TRBD1 (6 bases). The CDR3 is 15 residues long. Germline V lookup: CDR1 SGDLS, CDR2 YYNGEE. V shed 2 bases and J shed 6 bases, with 15 bases lying between them. Full variable domain (rest looked up from reference TRBV9 and TRBJ1-3): DSGVTQTPKHLITATGQRVTLRCSPRSGDLSVYWYQQSLDQGLQFLIQYYNGEERAKGNILERFSAQQFPDLHSELNLSSLELGDSALYFCASSVTGQAENTIYFGEGSWLTVV.

This clone was found a few times. This CDR3 is also generated by other DNA sequences in the sample. The V and J genes are TRBV5-1 and TRBJ1-2, with D maybe TRBD1 (6 bases). The CDR3 runs to 14 residues. Germline CDR1 reads SGHRS; CDR2 reads YFSETQ. V gave up 4 bases and J gave up 0 bases, with 10 bases separating them. The CDR3 loop is CASSPGHTNYGYTF. The CDR3 DNA reads as TGCGCCAGCAGCCCGGGACATACTAACTATGGCTACACCTTC.

The V call is TRBV7-9, the J call TRBJ2-3; 7 nucleotides agree with TRBD1. From germline, CDR1 is SEHNR and CDR2 FQNEAQ (reference sequence). The CDR3 loop spans 13 amino acids. J gave up 3 bases and V 5 bases, and 2 bases lay outside the gene matches. As DNA, the CDR3 is TGTGCCAGCAGCCCGACAGGGACAGATACGCAGTATTTT. Translating gives CASSPTGTDTQYF.

The chain joins TRBV5-1 to TRBJ1-2; D remains unclear. CDR1 SGHRS and CDR2 YFSETQ come from the germline V gene. The CDR3 spans 11 residues. V lost 4 bases and J 5 bases, leaving 6 bases between the germline ends. The CDR3 nucleotides are TGCGCCAGCAGCGGAAGTTATGGCTACACCTTC. It encodes CASSGSYGYTF.

The J gene is TRBJ2-2, the V gene TRBV6-6; D gene uncertain. CDR3 size: 12 residues. V lost 8 bases and J 8 bases, leaving 12 bases between the germline ends. Germline V gene lookup returns CDR1 MNHNY and CDR2 SVGAGI (reference sequence). The DNA of the CDR3 is TGTGCCAGCTTATCCCCACTTGGGGAGCTGTTTTTT. As protein: CASLSPLGELFF.